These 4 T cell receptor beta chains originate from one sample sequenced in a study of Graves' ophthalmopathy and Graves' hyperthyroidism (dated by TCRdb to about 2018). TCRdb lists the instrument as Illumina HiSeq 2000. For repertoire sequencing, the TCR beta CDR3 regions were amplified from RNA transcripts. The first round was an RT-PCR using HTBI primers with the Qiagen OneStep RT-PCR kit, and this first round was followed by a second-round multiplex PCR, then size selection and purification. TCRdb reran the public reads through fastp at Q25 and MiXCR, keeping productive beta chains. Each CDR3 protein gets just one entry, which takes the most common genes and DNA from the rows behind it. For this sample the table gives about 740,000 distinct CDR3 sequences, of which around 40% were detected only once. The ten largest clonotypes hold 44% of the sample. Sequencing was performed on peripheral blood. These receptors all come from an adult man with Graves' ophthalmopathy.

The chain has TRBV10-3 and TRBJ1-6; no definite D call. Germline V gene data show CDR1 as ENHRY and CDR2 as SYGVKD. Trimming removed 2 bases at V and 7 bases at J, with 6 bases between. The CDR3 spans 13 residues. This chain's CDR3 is CAISEGPNSPLHF. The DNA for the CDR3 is TGTGCCATCAGTGAGGGACCGAATTCACCCCTCCACTTT.

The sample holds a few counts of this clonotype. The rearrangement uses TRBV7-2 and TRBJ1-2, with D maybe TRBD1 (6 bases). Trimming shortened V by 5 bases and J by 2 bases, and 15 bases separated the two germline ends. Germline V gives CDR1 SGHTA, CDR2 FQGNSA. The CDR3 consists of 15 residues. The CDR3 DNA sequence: TGTGCCAGCAGCCTCGCATACAGGGCCAACTATGGCTACACCTTC. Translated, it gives CASSLAYRANYGYTF.

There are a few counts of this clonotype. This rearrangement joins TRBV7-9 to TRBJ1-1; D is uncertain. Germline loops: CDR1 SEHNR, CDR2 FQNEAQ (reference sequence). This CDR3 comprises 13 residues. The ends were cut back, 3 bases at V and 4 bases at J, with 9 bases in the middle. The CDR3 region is CASSFSVPTEAFF. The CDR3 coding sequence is TGTGCCAGCAGCTTCAGTGTACCCACTGAAGCTTTCTTT. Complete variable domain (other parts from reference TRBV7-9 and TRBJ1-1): DTGVSQNPRHKITKRGQNVTFRCDPISEHNRLYWYRQTLGQGPEFLTYFQNEAQLEKSRLLSDRFSAERPKGSFSTLEIQRTEQGDSAMYLCASSFSVPTEAFFGQGTRLTVV.

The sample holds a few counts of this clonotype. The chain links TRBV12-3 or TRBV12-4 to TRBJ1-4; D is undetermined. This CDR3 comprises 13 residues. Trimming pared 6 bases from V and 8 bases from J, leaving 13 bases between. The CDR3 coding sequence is TGTGCCAGCAGAATCCTGGGTTGGGAAAAACTGTTTTTT. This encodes CASRILGWEKLFF.